The 8 T cell receptor beta chains reported below all come from one sample, sequenced in a study of blood T cells in healthy people across ages. Sample-barcoded 5' priming and a J-beta primer mix drove a second PCR of roughly 6 to 12 cycles. Each CDR3 protein gets one entry after TCRdb re-called the 5' RACE reads with MiXCR. The sample holds hundreds of thousands of distinct CDR3 sequences, 46% seen once. The sequencing input was blood. All receptors come from a man of 80 years or more in good health.

This clonotype was seen at least ten times. The genes are TRBV3-1 and TRBJ2-7; 10 positions match TRBD1. Germline CDR1 LGHDT, CDR2 YNNKEL (reference sequence). The CDR3 extends over 16 amino acids. Trimming took 3 bases from V and 7 from J; bases not matched to a gene: 12. For the CDR3, the DNA is TGTGCCAGCAGCCAGACCCGGGACAGGGGAGCAGGTGAGCAGTACTTC. It is translated as CASSQTRDRGAGEQYF.

In this sample, this clonotype turned up a few times. The chain is built from TRBV10-3 and TRBJ2-3; D unclear. Germline loops: CDR1 ENHRY, CDR2 SYGVKD. This CDR3 spans 14 amino acids. Trimming took 7 bases from V and 1 from J, leaving 12 bases between them. The CDR3 loop reads CAITENPGTDTQYF. In DNA, the CDR3 is TGTGCCATCACCGAGAATCCGGGCACAGATACGCAGTATTTT.

The genes are TRBV12-3 or TRBV12-4 and TRBJ1-1; D is unclear. The CDR3 has 12 amino acids. The V end lost 6 bases, the J end lost 9 bases, and 14 bases lay between the germline ends. CDR3 in DNA: TGTGCCAGCAGCCATGCACAGCTAAAAGCTTTCTTT. Translation gives CASSHAQLKAFF.

The gene calls are TRBV4-1 and TRBJ2-1; either TRBD1 or TRBD2 may supply D (5 bases each). Germline V CDR1 and CDR2: MGHRA, YSYEKL. The CDR3 loop spans 16 amino acids. The V and J ends lost 3 bases and 5 bases respectively, with 17 bases between them. The CDR3 is CASSHPVRGPNNEQFF. Written as DNA, the CDR3 is TGCGCCAGCAGCCACCCCGTCCGGGGCCCCAACAATGAGCAGTTCTTC.

This sequence joins TRBV5-1 and TRBJ2-1; 10 bases agree with TRBD2. Germline CDR1 reads SGHRS; CDR2 reads YFSETQ. V trimming: 0 bases; J trimming: 0 bases; junction bases outside the gene matches: 6. This CDR3 comprises 18 residues. This CDR3 is CASSLVASGGSSYNEQFF. DNA of the CDR3: TGCGCCAGCAGCTTGGTGGCTAGCGGGGGCAGCTCCTACAATGAGCAGTTCTTC.

The chain employs TRBV13 and TRBJ2-5; 14 nucleotides align to TRBD2. CDR1 and CDR2 (germline): PRHDT, FYEKMQ (reference sequence). V was pared by 4 bases and J by 11 bases, with 18 bases of the junction left unmatched. This CDR3 region has 18 residues. DNA for the CDR3: TGTGCCAGCAGCTATACGACTAGCGGGGGGGCAGGCTTCGATGAGCAGTACTTC. Protein: CASSYTTSGGAGFDEQYF. Looking up the rest from reference TRBV13 and TRBJ2-5 gives the full variable domain: AAGVIQSPRHLIKEKRETATLKCYPIPRHDTVYWYQQGPGQDPQFLISFYEKMQSDKGSIPDRFSAQQFSDYHSELNMSSLELGDSALYFCASSYTTSGGAGFDEQYFGPGTRLLVL.

The J gene is TRBJ2-7, the V gene TRBV4-2; the D is unclear. V lost 4 bases and J 2 bases, leaving 15 bases between the germline ends. From germline, CDR1 is LGHNA and CDR2 YNFKEQ. CDR3 length equals 15 residues. Here the CDR3 DNA reads TGTGCCAGCAGCCTGAGAGGAGACATCACCTACGAGCAGTACTTC. Protein: CASSLRGDITYEQYF.

This clonotype was picked up many times. This rearrangement joins TRBV7-2 to TRBJ1-5; the D is unclear. Trimming removed 1 base at V and 1 base at J, with 5 bases between. There are 14 residues in the CDR3. CDR1 and CDR2 (germline): SGHTA, FQGNSA. The chain's CDR3 is CASSLELSNQPQHF. DNA for the CDR3: TGTGCCAGCAGCTTAGAACTGAGCAATCAGCCCCAGCATTTT.